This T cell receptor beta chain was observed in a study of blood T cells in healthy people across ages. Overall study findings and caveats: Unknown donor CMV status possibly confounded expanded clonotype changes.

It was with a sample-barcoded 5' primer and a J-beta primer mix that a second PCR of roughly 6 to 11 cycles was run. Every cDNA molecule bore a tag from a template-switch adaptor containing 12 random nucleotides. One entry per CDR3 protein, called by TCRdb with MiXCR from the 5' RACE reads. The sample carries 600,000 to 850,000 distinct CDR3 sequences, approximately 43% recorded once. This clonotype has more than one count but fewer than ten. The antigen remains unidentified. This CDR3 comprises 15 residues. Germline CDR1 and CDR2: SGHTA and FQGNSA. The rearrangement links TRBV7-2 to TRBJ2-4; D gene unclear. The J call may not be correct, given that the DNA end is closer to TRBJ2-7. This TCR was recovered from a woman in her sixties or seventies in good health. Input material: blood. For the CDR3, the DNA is TGTGCCAGCAGCTTAGGGAGTCGCGTAGCCTACGAGCAGTACTTC. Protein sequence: CASSLGSRVAYEQYF.